Listed here is a single T cell receptor (beta chain). This clone was seen only once. The specificity of this receptor is unknown. No base quality values were provided; no much bigger clone lies one nucleotide off. This sample was included in a study of Ad26.COV2.S vaccination and SARS-CoV-2 variants (dated by TCRdb to about 2021). Study-wide context: Vaccine-arm donors were drawn from COV1001, a multicentre, randomized, double-blind, placebo-controlled phase I-IIa trial of Ad26.COV2.S in healthy adults. A total of 32 samples were included in the TCR-sequenced set, comprising around 19 Ad26.COV2.S vaccine recipients, 5 placebo recipients and 8 SARS-CoV-2 convalescent individuals. Investigators remained blinded to trial group allocation during experiments and outcome assessment. Dosing of Ad26.COV2.S was intramuscular, at either 5x10^10 or 1x10^11 viral particles, delivered as one shot or as two shots spaced 56 days apart. TCRbeta repertoire sequencing served as the tool for gauging how specific and how broad the SARS-CoV-2-reactive T cell receptors were following Ad26.COV2.S vaccination. Participants in the trial were split at random into five groups of five each, receiving low-dose or high-dose Ad26.COV2.S once or twice, or else placebo on both occasions. General conclusions and limits of the study: Comparing responses between vaccine doses or regimens was not something the study was powered to do. After vaccination, spike-specific CD8+ and CD4+ T cell responses were reported to show substantial breadth. Higher spike-specific TCR breadth was observed in Ad26.COV2.S recipients than in placebo recipients (P = 0.0014). Vaccine and placebo recipients had comparable non-spike TCR breadth, which fits with the vaccine containing only spike. The authors noted that the TCR breadth and depth analyses may have underestimated total T cell responses.

Sample treatment or condition, as interpreted from the label and publication: 15 to 20 received Ad26.COV2.S at low or high dose, single or two shots; 5 received placebo; per-sample allocation not given. Repertoires of vaccine and placebo recipients were sequenced from samples taken on day 63 after the first injection. Between 29 July and 7 August 2020, Cohort 1b enrolled about two dozen adults aged 18-55 years at one site in Boston, USA. Ad26.COV2.S was a replication-incompetent adenovirus type 26 vector expressing a prefusion-stabilized SARS-CoV-2 spike protein from the original Wuhan strain. Trimming takes 0 bases from V and 4 bases from J, and the germline ends sit 13 bases apart. The CDR3 contains 15 residues, cysteine and phenylalanine counted. The retained sequence is limited to the CDR3, 45 bases, with the frame set at the first base. CDR1 is given as SGDLS and CDR2 as YYNGEE, both from the germline V gene.

The immunoSEQ Assay was the method used to sequence TCRbeta CDR3 regions. After extraction, genomic DNA underwent amplification by bias-controlled multiplex PCR, followed by high-throughput sequencing. In the paper's pipeline: To quantify the absolute abundance of every unique TCRbeta CDR3 region, sequences were collapsed and filtered. T cell fraction was estimated by normalization of TCRbeta template counts to usable DNA, with usable DNA being measured through amplification of reference genes present in all nucleated cells. Repertoire TCRs were annotated as SARS-CoV-2-specific when V gene, CDR3 amino acid sequence and J gene were exactly matched to a known reactive TCR set. The reference SARS-CoV-2 TCR set was derived from MIRA and filtered for enrichment in COVID-19-positive ImmuneCODE repertoires, a step that removed public or cross-reactive TCRs. Based on the MIRA antigens, annotated TCRs were further analysed at the level of specific ORF or position within ORF. Depth was the summed frequency of annotated unique rearrangements, while breadth was defined as annotated unique rearrangements over total unique productive rearrangements. Two-sided Wilcoxon rank-sum tests were used to compare TCR breadth between groups. TCRdb obtained this table from immuneACCESS and retained in-frame rearrangements with V and J assigned. These tables miss some clones; where compared with another copy, unresolved V genes account for less than half of the shortfall, and the remainder is unexplained. The DNA was the basis for D and trimming; V, J and clone size are from that table. The sample records some 300,000 clones, just under 85% of which are singletons. Jointly, the top ten make up approximately 2% of the sample.

The clonotype comes from a person between 18 and 60 years old who received the Ad26.COV2.S COVID-19 vaccine or a placebo. This chain is built from TRBV9 and TRBJ1-1; confidence is insufficient to name the D gene. Sample: peripheral blood, taken in a trial of Ad26.COV2.S vaccine versus placebo. The CDR3 has the sequence CASSVGGSGSTEAFF. The bases are TGTGCCAGCAGCGTAGGTGGCAGTGGGAGCACTGAAGCTTTCTTT.